The subject of this entry is one TCR beta chain. Germline V gives CDR1 GTSNPN, CDR2 SVGIG (reference sequence). Trimming at V came to 4 bases and at J to 7 bases, leaving 11 bases not matched to a gene. The CDR3 spans 15 residues. The sample belongs to a study of blood T cell repertoires in COVID-19. Overall study context: Sites across the United States, Italy and Spain contributed samples from acute and convalescent COVID-19.

Clinical histories supplied by participants themselves formed the basis of cohort assignment. Exposed enrollees encountered a COVID-19 case at some point within 2 weeks before study entry. Authors' processing steps: Nucleated cell number was recorded as an estimate derived from reference gene primer amplification. Profiling relied on immunoSEQ multiplex PCR, and the TCRdb table lists in-frame clones only, not all of them. V, J and clone size are those of that table, while D and trimming were read from the DNA. Among about 180,000 clones listed, around 80% were seen once. This clonotype was obtained from a man aged 55-75 years who had been exposed to COVID-19. The material sequenced was PBMCs or T cells enriched from blood (not recorded which). This chain connects TRBV30 to TRBJ1-5; 9 nucleotides agree with TRBD1. The CDR3 spells CAWTLRGTGLQPQHF. CDR3 in DNA: TGTGCCTGGACCCTGCGCGGGACAGGGCTCCAGCCCCAGCATTTT.